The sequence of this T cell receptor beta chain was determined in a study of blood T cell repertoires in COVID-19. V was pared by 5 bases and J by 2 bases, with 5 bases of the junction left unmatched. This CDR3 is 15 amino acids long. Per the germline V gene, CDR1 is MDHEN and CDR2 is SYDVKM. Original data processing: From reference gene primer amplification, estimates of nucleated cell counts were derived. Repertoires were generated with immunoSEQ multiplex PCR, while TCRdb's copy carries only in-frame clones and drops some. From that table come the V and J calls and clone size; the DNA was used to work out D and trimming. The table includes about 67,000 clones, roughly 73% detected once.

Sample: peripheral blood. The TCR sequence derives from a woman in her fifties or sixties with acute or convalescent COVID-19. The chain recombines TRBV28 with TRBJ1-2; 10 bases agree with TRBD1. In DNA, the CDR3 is TGTGCCAGCAGTGACGACAGGGGGCGCAACTATGGCTACACCTTC. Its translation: CASSDDRGRNYGYTF.